This T cell receptor (beta chain) is from a study of control samples from healthy donors and cancer patients. Generated by immunoSEQ multiplex PCR, the TCRdb table keeps only in-frame clones and is missing some. The sample holds about 50,000 clones, 94% seen once. Germline CDR1 MDHEN, CDR2 SYDVKM. This CDR3 comprises 12 residues. The germline V and J ends were trimmed by 5 bases and 6 bases, with 8 bases remaining between them. Sequencing was carried out using blood. This receptor was identified in a man aged 25 to 45 in good health. The chain recombines TRBV28 with TRBJ1-5; D possibly corresponds to TRBD1 (5 bases). CDR3: CASSLQGQPQHF. The CDR3 DNA is TGTGCCAGCAGTCTCCAGGGTCAGCCCCAGCATTTT.